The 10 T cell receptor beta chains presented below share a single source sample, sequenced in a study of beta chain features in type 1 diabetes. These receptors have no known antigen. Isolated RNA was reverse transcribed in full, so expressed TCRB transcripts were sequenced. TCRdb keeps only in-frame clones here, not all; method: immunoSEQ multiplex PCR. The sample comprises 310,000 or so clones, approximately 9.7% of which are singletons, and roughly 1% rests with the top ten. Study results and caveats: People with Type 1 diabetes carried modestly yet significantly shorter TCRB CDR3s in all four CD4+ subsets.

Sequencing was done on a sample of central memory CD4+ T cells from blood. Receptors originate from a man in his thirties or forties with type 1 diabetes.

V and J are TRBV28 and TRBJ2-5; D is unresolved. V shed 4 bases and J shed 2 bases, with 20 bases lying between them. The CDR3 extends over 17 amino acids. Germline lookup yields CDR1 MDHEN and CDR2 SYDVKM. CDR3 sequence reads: CASSSLSLTLQQETQYF. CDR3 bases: TGTGCCAGCAGTTCCCTATCTTTGACACTCCAGCAAGAGACCCAGTACTTC.

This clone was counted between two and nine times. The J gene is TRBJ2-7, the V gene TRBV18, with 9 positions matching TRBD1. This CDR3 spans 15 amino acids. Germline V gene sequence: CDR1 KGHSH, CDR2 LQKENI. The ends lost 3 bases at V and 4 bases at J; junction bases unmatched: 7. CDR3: CASSPSGQGRYEQYF. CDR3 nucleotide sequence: TGTGCCAGCTCACCGTCGGGACAGGGACGGTACGAGCAGTACTTC.

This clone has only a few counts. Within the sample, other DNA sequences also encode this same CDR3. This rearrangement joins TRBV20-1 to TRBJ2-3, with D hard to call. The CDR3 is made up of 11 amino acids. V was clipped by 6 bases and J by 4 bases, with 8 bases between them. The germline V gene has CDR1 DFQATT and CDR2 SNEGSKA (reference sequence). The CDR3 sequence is CSAPRSDTQYF. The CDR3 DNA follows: TGCAGTGCCCCTAGGTCAGATACGCAGTATTTT.

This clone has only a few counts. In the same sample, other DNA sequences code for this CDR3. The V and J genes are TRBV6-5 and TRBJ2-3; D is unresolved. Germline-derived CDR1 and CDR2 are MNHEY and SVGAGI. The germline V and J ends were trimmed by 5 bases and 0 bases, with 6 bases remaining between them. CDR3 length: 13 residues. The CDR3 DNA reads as TGTGCCAGCAGTGAAAGAAGCACAGATACGCAGTATTTT. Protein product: CASSERSTDTQYF.

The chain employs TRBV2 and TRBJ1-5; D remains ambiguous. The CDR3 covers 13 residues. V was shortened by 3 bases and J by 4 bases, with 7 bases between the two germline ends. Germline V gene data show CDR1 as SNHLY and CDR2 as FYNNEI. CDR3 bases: TGTGCCAGCAGTGAGAGTGGGAATCAGCCCCAGCATTTT. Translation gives CASSESGNQPQHF.

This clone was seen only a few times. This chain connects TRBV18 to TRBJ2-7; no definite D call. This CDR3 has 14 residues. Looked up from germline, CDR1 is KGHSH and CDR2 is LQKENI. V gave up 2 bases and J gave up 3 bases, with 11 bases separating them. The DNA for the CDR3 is TGTGCCAGCTCACCAAACGGATACAACTACGAGCAGTACTTC. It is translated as CASSPNGYNYEQYF.

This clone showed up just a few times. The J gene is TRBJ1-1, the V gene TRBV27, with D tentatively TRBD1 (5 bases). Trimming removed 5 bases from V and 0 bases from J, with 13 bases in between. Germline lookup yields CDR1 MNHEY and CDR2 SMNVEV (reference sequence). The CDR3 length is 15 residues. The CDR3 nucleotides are TGTGCCAGCAGTCCGCGACAGACCATGAACACTGAAGCTTTCTTT. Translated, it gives CASSPRQTMNTEAFF.

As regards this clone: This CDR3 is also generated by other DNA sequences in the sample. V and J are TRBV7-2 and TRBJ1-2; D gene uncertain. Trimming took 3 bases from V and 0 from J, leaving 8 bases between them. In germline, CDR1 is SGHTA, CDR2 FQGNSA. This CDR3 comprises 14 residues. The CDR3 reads CASSFDRANYGYTF. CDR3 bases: TGTGCCAGCAGCTTTGATAGAGCTAACTATGGCTACACCTTC.

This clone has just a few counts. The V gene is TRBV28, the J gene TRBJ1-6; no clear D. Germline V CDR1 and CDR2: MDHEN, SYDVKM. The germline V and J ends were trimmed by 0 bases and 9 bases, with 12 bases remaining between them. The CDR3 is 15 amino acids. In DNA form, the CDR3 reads TGTGCCAGCAGTTTATGGTTTAGGGAAGGTTCACCCCTCCACTTT. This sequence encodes CASSLWFREGSPLHF.

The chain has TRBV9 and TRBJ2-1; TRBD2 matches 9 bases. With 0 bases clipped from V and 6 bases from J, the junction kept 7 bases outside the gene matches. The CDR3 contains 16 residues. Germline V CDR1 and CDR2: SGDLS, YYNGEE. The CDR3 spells CASSVAGLAFSNEQFF. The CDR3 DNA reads TGTGCCAGCAGCGTAGCGGGACTAGCTTTCTCCAATGAGCAGTTCTTC.